This entry features one T cell receptor beta chain sequence. No antigen is known for it. This sample stems from a study of cytomegalovirus exposure and HLA in healthy donors. Vbeta (60) and Jbeta (13) primers were used in the PCR. Generated by immunoSEQ multiplex PCR, the TCRdb table keeps only in-frame clones and is missing some. The sample has 150,000 to 200,000 clones, around 77% seen once; the top ten hold approximately 2%. General study findings and limits: Only CMV serostatus was available as immune exposure information. Testing in vitro showed three CMV-associated chains specific for CMV antigens. In a later analysis, common viral pathogens appeared linked to several of the most significant clusters.

Specimen: PBMCs. This clonotype originated in a woman aged 30 to 39 in good health and CMV-seropositive.

The CDR3 sequence is CASSLAVAGKDGYTF. CDR3 in DNA: TGTGCCAGCAGCTTAGCGGTGGCAGGGAAGGATGGCTACACCTTC. This sequence joins TRBV7-9 and TRBJ1-2, with D possibly being TRBD1 (5 bases). The length of the CDR3 is 15 residues. The ends were cut back, 0 bases at V and 6 bases at J, with 14 bases in the middle. Germline CDR1 and CDR2: SEHNR and FQNEAQ (reference sequence).